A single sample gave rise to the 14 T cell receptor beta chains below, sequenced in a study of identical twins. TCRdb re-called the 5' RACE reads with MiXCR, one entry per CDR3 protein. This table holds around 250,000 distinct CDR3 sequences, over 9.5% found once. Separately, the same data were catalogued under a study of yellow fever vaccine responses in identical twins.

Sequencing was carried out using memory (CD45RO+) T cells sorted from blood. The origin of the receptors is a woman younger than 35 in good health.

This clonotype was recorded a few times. The CDR3 sequence: CAWSVSGLVTEAFF. In DNA form, the CDR3 reads TGTGCCTGGAGTGTATCGGGTCTGGTTACTGAAGCTTTCTTT. The chain carries TRBV30 and TRBJ1-1; D gene ambiguous. V was pared by 0 bases and J by 5 bases, with 13 bases between. In germline, CDR1 is GTSNPN, CDR2 SVGIG (reference sequence). There are 14 residues in the CDR3.

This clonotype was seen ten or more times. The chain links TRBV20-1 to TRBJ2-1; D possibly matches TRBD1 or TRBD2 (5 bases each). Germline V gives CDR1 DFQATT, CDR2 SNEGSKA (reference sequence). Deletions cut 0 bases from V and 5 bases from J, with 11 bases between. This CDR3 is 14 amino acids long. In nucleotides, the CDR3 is TGCAGTGCTAGAGATCCAGGGAGAAACAATGAGCAGTTCTTC. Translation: CSARDPGRNNEQFF.

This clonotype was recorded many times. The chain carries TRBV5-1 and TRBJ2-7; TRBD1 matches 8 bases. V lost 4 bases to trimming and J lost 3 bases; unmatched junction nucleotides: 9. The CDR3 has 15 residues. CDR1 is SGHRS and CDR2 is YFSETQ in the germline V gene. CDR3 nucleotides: TGCGCCAGCAGCCGGACCAGGGGGCGCGACTACGAGCAGTACTTC. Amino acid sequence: CASSRTRGRDYEQYF.

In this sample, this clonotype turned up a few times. CDR3 in amino acids: CASSLGQAPRNGEKLFF. The CDR3 DNA follows: TGTGCCAGCAGCTTAGGACAGGCCCCCAGGAATGGTGAAAAACTGTTTTTT. The rearrangement joins TRBV7-9 to TRBJ1-4; D possibly corresponds to TRBD1 (6 bases). The germline gives CDR1 SEHNR, CDR2 FQNEAQ (reference sequence). The length of the CDR3 is 17 residues. The V gene lost 1 base and the J gene lost 7 bases, with 19 bases spanning the gap.

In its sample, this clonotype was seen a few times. The CDR3, as DNA: TGCAGTGCTACTCGGACAGGGAGCCTCTACGAGCAGTACTTC. Amino acid sequence: CSATRTGSLYEQYF. This chain links TRBV20-1 with TRBJ2-7, with 8 bases lining up with TRBD1. The CDR3 has 14 amino acids. Germline CDR1 is DFQATT and CDR2 is SNEGSKA (reference sequence). The ends lost 4 bases at V and 3 bases at J; junction bases unmatched: 8.

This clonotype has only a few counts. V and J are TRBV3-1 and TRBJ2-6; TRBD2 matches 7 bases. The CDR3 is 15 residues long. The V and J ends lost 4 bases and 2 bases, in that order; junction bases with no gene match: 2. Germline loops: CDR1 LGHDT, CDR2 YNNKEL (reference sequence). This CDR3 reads CASSPRGAGANVLTF. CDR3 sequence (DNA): TGTGCCAGCAGCCCCCGGGGGGCTGGGGCCAACGTCCTGACTTTC.

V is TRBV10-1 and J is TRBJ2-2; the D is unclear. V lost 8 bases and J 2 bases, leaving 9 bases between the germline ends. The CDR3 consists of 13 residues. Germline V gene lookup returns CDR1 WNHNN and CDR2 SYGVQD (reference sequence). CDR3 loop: CASGLKNTGELFF. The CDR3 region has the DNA TGCGCCAGCGGATTAAAAAACACCGGGGAGCTGTTTTTT.

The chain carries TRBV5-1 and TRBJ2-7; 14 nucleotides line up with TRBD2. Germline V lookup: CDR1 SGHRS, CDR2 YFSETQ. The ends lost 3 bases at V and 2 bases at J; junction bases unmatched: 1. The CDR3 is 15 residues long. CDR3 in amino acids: CASSWGLAGAYEQYF. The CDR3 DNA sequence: TGCGCCAGCAGCTGGGGACTAGCGGGGGCCTACGAGCAGTACTTC. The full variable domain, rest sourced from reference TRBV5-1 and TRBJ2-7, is KAGVTQTPRYLIKTRGQQVTLSCSPISGHRSVSWYQQTPGQGLQFLFEYFSETQRNKGNFPGRFSGRQFSNSRSEMNVSTLELGDSALYLCASSWGLAGAYEQYFGPGTRLTVT.

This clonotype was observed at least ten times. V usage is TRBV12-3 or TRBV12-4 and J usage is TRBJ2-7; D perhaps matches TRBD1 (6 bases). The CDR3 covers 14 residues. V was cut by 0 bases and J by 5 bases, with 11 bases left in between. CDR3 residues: CASSLAQGVHEQYF. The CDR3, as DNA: TGTGCCAGCAGTTTAGCACAGGGCGTCCACGAGCAGTACTTC.

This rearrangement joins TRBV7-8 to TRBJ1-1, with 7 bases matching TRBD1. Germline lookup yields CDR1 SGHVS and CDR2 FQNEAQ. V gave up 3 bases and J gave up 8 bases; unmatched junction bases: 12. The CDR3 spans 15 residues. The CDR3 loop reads CASSFGETGTTEAFF. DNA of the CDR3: TGTGCCAGCAGCTTCGGTGAGACAGGGACGACCGAAGCTTTCTTT.

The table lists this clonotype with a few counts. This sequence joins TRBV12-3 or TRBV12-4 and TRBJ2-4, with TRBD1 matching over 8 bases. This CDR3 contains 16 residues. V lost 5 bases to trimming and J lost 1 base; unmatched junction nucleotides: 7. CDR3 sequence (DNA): TGTGCCAGCAGTCAACGACAGGGGCTGGCCAAAAACATTCAGTACTTC. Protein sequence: CASSQRQGLAKNIQYF.

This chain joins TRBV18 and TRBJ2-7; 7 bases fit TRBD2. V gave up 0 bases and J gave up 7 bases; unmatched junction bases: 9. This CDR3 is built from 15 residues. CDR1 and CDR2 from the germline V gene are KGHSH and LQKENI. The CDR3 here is CASSPPGTGGGEQYF. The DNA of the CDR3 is TGTGCCAGCTCACCACCAGGCACGGGCGGGGGAGAGCAGTACTTC.

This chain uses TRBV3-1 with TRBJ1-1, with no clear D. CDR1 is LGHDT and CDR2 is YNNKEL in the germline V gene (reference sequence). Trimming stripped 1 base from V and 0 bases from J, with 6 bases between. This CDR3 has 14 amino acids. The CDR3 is CASSQALVNTEAFF. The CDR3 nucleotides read TGTGCCAGCAGCCAAGCCCTGGTGAACACTGAAGCTTTCTTT.

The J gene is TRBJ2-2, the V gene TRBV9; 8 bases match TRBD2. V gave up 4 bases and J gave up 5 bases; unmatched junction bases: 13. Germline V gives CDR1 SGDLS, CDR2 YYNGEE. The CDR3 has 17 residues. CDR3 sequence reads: CASSPRGSGIGTGELFF. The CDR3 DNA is TGTGCCAGCAGCCCCCGAGGTAGCGGGATAGGTACCGGGGAGCTGTTTTTT.